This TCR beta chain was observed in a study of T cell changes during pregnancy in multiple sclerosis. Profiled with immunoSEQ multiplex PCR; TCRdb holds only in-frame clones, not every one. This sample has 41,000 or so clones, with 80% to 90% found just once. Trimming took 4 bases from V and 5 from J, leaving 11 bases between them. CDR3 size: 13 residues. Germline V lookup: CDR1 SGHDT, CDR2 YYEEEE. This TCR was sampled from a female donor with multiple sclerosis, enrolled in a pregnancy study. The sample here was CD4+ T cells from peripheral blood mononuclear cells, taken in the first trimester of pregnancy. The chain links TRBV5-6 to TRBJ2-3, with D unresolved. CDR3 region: CASSPPSGDTQYF. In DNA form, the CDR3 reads TGTGCCAGCAGCCCCCCTTCGGGAGATACGCAGTATTTT.